This TCR beta chain is drawn from a study of CDR3 diversity in severe acne. This clonotype was found many times. The germline V gene encodes CDR1 SGHVS and CDR2 FNYEAQ. Trimming took off 5 bases at V and 6 bases at J, with 7 bases between the two ends. The CDR3 spans 12 residues. TCRdb re-analysed the PCR reads in MiXCR, keeping a single row per CDR3 protein. The sample has 97,000 or so distinct CDR3 sequences, about half seen once. The specimen sequenced was blood. This sequence joins TRBV7-6 and TRBJ2-2; perhaps TRBD1 as D (6 bases). The clonotype comes from a male donor with acne. CDR3 bases: TGTGCCAGCAGCCCAGGGGCCGGGGAGCTGTTTTTT. It specifies CASSPGAGELFF.